This T cell receptor beta chain was identified in a study of identical twins' blood T cells. Overall study findings and caveats: Each donor's most abundant TCRbeta clonotypes shared more CDR3 sequences with her twin than unrelated donors. Twin similarity might stem from environmental factors, not only genetics. Twins shared about as many clonotypes as their cloneset sizes predicted.

TCRdb used MiXCR to reprocess the 5' RACE reads, holding one entry per CDR3 protein. The table lists fewer than 450,000 distinct CDR3 sequences, over 25% of them singletons. Donors were six healthy women in three monozygous twin pairs. V lost 5 bases and J lost 1, with 14 bases in between. The CDR3 consists of 15 residues. The germline V gene has CDR1 SGHAT and CDR2 FQNNGV. A remark on this clonotype: Its antigen is unidentified.

The clonotype was recovered from a woman aged 18 to 55 in good health. Sequencing was carried out using PBMCs. The chain employs TRBV11-2 and TRBJ1-1; D is unresolved. The CDR3 DNA follows: TGTGCCAGCAGCGCCGGGCGACGGGGGAACACTGAAGCTTTCTTT. It encodes CASSAGRRGNTEAFF.